This paragraph covers one T cell receptor beta chain sequence. CDR3 length: 16 amino acids. V shed 0 bases and J shed 0 bases, with 11 bases lying between them. Germline V gives CDR1 SEHNR, CDR2 FQNEAQ (reference sequence). Authors' analysis steps: It was from reference gene primer amplification that nucleated cell counts were estimated. Repertoires were generated with immunoSEQ multiplex PCR, while TCRdb's copy carries only in-frame clones and drops some. V and J calls and clone size are as listed in that table; D and trimming were resolved from the DNA. The sample contains tens of thousands of clones, 89% of which appear only once. The data derive from a study of blood T cell repertoires in COVID-19.

The source material was peripheral blood. This sequence was found in a human donor in a cohort sampled during active COVID-19. The chain employs TRBV7-9 and TRBJ1-2; D unclear. The CDR3 is CASSLASQRANYGYTF. The DNA of the CDR3 is TGTGCCAGCAGCTTAGCGAGCCAGCGAGCTAACTATGGCTACACCTTC.